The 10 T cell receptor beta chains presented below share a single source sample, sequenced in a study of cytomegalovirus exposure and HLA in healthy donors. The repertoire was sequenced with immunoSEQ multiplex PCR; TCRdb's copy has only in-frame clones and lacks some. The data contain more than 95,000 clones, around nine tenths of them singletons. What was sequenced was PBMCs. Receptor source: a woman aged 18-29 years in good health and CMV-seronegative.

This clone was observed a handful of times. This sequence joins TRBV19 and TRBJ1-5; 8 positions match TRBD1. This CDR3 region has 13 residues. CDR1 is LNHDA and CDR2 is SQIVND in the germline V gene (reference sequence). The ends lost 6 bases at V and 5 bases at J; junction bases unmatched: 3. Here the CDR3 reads CASSMDRDQPQHF. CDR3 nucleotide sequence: TGTGCCAGTAGCATGGACAGGGATCAGCCCCAGCATTTT.

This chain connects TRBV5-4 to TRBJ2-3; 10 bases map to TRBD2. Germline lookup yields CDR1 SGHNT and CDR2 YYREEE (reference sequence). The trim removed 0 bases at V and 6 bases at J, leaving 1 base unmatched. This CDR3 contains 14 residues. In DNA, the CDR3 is TGTGCCAGCAGCTTGGGGGGACTAGCGGATACGCAGTATTTT. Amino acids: CASSLGGLADTQYF.

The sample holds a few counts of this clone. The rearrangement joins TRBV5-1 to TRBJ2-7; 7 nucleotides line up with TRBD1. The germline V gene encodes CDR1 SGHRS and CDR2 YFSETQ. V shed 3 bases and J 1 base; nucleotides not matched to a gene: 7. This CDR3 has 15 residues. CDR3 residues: CASSYTPGQSYEQYF. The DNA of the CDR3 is TGCGCCAGCAGCTATACCCCGGGACAGTCCTACGAGCAGTACTTC.

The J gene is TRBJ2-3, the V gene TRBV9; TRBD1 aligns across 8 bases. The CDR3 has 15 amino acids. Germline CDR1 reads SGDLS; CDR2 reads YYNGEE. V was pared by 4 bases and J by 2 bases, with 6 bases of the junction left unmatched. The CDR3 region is CASSLRTGTTDTQYF. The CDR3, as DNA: TGTGCCAGCAGCCTCCGGACAGGGACCACAGATACGCAGTATTTT.

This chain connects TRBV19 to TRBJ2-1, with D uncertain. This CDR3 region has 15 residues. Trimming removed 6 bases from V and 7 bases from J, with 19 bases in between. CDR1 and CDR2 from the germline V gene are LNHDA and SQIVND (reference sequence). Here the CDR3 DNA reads TGTGCCAGTAGGATGGTCCAGTCGGAGAGGAATGAGCAGTTCTTC. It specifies CASRMVQSERNEQFF.

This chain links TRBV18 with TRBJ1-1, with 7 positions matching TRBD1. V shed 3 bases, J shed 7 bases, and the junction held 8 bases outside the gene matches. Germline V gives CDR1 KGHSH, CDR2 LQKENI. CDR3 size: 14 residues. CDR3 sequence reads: CASSPGTEKFEAFF. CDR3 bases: TGTGCCAGCTCACCGGGGACAGAGAAGTTTGAAGCTTTCTTT. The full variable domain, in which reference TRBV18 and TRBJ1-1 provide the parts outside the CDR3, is NAGVMQNPRHLVRRRGQEARLRCSPMKGHSHVYWYRQLPEEGLKFMVYLQKENIIDESGMPKERFSAEFPKEGPSILRIQQVVRGDSAAYFCASSPGTEKFEAFFGQGTRLTVV.

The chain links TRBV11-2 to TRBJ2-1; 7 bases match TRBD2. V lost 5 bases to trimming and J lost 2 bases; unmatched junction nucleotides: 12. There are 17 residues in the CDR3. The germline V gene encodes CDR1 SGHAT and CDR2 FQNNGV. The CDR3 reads CASSAQTSGDAYNEQFF. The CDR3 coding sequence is TGTGCCAGCAGCGCCCAGACGAGCGGGGACGCCTACAATGAGCAGTTCTTC.

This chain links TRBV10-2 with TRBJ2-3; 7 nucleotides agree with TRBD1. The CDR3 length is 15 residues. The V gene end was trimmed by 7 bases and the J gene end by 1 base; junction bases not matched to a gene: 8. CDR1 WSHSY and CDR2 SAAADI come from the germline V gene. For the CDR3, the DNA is TGCGCCAGCACCTTGACAGGGAGACGCACAGATACGCAGTATTTT. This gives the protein CASTLTGRRTDTQYF.

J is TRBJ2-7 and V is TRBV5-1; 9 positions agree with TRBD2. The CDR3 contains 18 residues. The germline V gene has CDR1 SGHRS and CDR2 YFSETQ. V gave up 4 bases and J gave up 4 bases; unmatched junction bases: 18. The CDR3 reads CASSPSPLLAGVNYEQYF. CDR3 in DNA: TGCGCCAGCAGCCCGAGCCCCTTGTTAGCGGGAGTAAATTACGAGCAGTACTTC.

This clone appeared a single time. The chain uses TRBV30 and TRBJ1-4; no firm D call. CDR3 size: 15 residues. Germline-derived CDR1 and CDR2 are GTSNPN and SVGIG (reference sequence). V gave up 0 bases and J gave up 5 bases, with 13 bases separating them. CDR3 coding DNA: TGTGCCTGGAGTGTGGGAGGATTTAAGAATGAAAAACTGTTTTTT. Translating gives CAWSVGGFKNEKLFF.